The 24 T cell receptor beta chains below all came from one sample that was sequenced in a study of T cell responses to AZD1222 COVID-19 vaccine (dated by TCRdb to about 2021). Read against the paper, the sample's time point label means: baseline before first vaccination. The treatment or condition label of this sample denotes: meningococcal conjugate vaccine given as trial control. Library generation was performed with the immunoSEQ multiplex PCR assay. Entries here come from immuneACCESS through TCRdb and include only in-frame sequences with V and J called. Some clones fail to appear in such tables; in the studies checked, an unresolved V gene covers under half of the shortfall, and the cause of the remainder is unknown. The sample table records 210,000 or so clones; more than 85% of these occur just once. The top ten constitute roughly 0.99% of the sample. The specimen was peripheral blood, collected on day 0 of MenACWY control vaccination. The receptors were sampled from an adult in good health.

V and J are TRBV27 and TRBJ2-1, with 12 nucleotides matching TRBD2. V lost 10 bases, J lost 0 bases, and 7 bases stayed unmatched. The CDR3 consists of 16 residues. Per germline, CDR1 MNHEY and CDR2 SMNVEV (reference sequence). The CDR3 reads CATRLAGVSSYNEQFF. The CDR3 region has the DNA TGTGCCACCCGACTAGCGGGGGTAAGCTCCTACAATGAGCAGTTCTTC.

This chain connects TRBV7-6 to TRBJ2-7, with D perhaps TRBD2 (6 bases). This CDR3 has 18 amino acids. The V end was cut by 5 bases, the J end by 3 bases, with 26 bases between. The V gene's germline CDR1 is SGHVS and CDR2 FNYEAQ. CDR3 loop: CASSKVEARGRTVYEQYF. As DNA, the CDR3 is TGTGCCAGCAGCAAAGTAGAGGCCCGAGGGAGGACCGTCTACGAGCAGTACTTC.

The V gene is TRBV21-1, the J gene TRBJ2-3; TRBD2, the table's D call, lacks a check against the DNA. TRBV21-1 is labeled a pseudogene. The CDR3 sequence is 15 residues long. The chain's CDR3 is CASSCSGGSTDTQYF. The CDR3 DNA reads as TGTGCCAGCAGCTGTAGCGGGGGGAGCACAGATACGCAGTATTTT.

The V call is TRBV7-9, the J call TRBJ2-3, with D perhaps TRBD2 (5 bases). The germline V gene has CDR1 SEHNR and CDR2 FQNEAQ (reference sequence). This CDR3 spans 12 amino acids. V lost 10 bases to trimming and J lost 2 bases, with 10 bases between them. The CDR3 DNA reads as TGTGCCACTGCGGGCCTCACAGATACGCAGTATTTT. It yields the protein CATAGLTDTQYF.

The CDR3 loop reads CASRPAQGSGELFF. In nucleotides, the CDR3 is TGTGCCAGCAGGCCCGCCCAGGGGTCCGGGGAGCTGTTTTTT. The rearrangement uses TRBV5-4 and TRBJ2-2; a weak D match, TRBD1 (6 bases). V lost 5 bases and J lost 6, with 14 bases in between. The CDR3 is 14 amino acids. Germline V gives CDR1 SGHNT, CDR2 YYREEE (reference sequence).

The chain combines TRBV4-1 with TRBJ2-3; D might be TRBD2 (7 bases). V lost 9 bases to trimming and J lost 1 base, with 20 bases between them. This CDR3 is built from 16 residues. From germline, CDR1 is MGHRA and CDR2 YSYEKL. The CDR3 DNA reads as TGCGCCAGGATCGTTGGAGGCGGGGGCCGCACAGATACGCAGTATTTT. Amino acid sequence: CARIVGGGGRTDTQYF.

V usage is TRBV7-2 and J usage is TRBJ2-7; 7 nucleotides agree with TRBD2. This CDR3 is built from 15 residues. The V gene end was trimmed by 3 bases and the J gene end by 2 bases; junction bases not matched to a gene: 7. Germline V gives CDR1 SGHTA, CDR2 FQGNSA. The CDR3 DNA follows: TGTGCCAGCAGCTTCTCGAGCGGGGCCCCCTACGAGCAGTACTTC. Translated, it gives CASSFSSGAPYEQYF.

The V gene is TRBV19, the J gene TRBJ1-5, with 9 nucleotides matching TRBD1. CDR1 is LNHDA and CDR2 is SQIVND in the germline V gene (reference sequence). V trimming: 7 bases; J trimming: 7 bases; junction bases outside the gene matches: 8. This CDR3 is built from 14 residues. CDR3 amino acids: CASKWTGDNQPQHF. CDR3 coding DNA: TGTGCCAGTAAATGGACAGGGGATAACCAGCCCCAGCATTTT.

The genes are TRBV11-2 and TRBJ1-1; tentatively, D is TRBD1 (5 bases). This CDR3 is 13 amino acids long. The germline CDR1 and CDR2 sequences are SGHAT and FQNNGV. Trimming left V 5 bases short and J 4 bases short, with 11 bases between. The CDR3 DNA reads TGTGCCAGCAGCCCGGGGGGGAGCACTGAAGCTTTCTTT. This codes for CASSPGGSTEAFF.

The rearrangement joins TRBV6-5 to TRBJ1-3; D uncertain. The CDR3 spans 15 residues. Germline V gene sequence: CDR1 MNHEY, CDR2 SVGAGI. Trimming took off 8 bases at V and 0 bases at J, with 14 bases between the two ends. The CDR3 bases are TGTGCCAGCCAAGGATTAACCCTCTCTGGAAACACCATATATTTT. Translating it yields CASQGLTLSGNTIYF.

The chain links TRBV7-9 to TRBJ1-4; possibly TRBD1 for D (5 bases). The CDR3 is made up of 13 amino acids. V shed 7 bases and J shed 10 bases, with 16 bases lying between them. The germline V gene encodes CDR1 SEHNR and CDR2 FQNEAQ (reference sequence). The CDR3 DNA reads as TGTGCCAGCACCTTCAGCGGTCAGGGAAAACTGTTTTTT. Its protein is CASTFSGQGKLFF.

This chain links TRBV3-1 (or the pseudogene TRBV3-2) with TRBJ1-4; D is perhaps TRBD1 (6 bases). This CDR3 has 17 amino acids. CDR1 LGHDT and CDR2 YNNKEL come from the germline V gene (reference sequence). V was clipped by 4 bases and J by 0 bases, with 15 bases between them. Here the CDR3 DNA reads TGTGCCAGCAGCCTCCCCGCCGGGACATCAACTAATGAAAAACTGTTTTTT. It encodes CASSLPAGTSTNEKLFF.

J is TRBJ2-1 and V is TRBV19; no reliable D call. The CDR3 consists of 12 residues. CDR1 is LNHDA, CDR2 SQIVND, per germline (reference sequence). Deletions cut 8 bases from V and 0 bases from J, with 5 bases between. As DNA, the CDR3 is TGTGCCAGTGTTTCCTCCTACAATGAGCAGTTCTTC. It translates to CASVSSYNEQFF.

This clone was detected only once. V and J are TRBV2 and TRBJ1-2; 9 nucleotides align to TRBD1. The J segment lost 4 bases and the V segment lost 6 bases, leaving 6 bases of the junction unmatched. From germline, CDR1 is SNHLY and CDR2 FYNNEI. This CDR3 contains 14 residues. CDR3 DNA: TGTGCCAGCAGAGAACAGGGGGCCGGCTATGGCTACACCTTC. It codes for CASREQGAGYGYTF.

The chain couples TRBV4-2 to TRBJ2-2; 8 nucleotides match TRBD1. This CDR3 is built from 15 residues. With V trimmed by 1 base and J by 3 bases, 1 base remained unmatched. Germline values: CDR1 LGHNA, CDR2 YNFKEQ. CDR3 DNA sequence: TGTGCCAGCAGCCAAGTGGACAGGGACACCGGGGAGCTGTTTTTT. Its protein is CASSQVDRDTGELFF.

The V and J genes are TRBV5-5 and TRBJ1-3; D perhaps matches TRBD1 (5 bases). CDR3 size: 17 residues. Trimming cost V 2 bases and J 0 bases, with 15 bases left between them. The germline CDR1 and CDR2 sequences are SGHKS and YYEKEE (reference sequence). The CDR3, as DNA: TGTGCCAGCAGCTTCTCCGCCGGGGCCTTCTCTGGAAACACCATATATTTT. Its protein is CASSFSAGAFSGNTIYF.

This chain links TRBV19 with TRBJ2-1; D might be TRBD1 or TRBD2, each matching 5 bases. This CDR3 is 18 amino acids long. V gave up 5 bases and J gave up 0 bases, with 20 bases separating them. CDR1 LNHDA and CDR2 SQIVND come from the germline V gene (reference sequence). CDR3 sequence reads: CASSSGRAVTSSYNEQFF. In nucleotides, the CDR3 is TGTGCCAGTAGTTCAGGGCGGGCAGTAACGAGCTCCTACAATGAGCAGTTCTTC.

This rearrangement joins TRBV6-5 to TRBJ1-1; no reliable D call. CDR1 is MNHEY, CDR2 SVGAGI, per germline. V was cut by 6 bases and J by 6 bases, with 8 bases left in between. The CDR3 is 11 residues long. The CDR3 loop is CASSRGPEAFF. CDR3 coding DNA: TGTGCCAGCAGCCGAGGCCCTGAAGCTTTCTTT.

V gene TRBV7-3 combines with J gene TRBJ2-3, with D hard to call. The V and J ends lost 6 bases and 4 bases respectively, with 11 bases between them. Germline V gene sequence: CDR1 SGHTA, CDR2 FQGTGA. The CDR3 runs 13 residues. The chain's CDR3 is CASSLPGADTQYF. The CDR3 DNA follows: TGTGCCAGCAGTCTGCCAGGTGCAGATACGCAGTATTTT. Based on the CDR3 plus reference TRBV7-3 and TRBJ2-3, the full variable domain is GAGVSQTPSNKVTEKGKYVELRCDPISGHTALYWYRQSLGQGPEFLIYFQGTGAADDSGLPNDRFFAVRPEGSVSTLKIQRTERGDSAVYLCASSLPGADTQYFGPGTRLTVL.

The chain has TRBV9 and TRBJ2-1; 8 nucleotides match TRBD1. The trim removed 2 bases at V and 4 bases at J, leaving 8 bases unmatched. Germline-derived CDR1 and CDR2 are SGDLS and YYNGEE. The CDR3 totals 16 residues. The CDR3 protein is CASSVSGTGPYNEQFF. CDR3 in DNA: TGTGCCAGCAGCGTCTCCGGGACAGGTCCTTACAATGAGCAGTTCTTC.

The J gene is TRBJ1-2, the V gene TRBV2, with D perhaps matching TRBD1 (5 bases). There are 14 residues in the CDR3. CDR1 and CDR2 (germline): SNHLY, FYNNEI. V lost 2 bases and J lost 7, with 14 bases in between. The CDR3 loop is CASSENGAGFGYTF. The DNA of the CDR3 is TGTGCCAGCAGTGAAAACGGGGCAGGGTTTGGCTACACCTTC.

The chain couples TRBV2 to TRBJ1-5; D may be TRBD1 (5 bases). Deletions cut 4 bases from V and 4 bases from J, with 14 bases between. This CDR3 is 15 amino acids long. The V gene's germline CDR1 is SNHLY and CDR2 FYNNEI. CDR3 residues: CASSVGRAENQPQHF. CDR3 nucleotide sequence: TGTGCCAGCAGTGTCGGCAGGGCGGAGAATCAGCCCCAGCATTTT.

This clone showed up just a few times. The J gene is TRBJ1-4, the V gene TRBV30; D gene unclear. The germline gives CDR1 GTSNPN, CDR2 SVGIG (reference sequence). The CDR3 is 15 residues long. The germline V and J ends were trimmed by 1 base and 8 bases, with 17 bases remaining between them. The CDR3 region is CAWSARGQSREKLFF. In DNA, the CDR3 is TGTGCCTGGAGTGCACGAGGGCAGTCACGCGAAAAACTGTTTTTT.

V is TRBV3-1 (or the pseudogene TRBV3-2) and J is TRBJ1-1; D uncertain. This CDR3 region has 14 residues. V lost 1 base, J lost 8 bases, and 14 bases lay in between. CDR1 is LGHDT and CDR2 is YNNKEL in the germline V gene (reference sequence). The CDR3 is CASSQVASVAEAFF. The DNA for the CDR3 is TGTGCCAGCAGCCAAGTTGCTTCGGTGGCAGAAGCTTTCTTT.